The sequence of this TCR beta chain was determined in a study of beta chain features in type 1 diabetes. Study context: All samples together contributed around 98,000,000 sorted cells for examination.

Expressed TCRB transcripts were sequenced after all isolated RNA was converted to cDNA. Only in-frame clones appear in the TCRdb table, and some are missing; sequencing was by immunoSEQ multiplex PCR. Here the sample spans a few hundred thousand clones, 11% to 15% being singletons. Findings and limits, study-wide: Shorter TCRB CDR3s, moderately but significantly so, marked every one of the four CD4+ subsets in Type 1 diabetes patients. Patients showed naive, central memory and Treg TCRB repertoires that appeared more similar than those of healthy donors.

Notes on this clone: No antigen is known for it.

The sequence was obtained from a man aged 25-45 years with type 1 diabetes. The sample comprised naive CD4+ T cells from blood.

CDR3 protein: CASSPQGSSNQPQHF. The CDR3 DNA reads as TGTGCCAGCTCACCCCAGGGGAGCAGCAATCAGCCCCAGCATTTT. V is TRBV18 and J is TRBJ1-5; D might be TRBD1 (6 bases). V lost 3 bases and J 1 base, leaving 10 bases between the germline ends. CDR1 KGHSH and CDR2 LQKENI come from the germline V gene. This CDR3 region has 15 residues. Full variable domain (outside the CDR3, taken from reference TRBV18 and TRBJ1-5): NAGVMQNPRHLVRRRGQEARLRCSPMKGHSHVYWYRQLPEEGLKFMVYLQKENIIDESGMPKERFSAEFPKEGPSILRIQQVVRGDSAAYFCASSPQGSSNQPQHFGDGTRLSIL.